Listed below are T cell receptor beta chains from one sample, sequenced in a study of shared clonotypes between healthy human individuals. The assay was immunoSEQ multiplex PCR, and TCRdb's table has in-frame clones only and misses some. Found here are around 610,000 clones, around 96% of them singletons; the top ten hold 0.11%. Sequencing input: naive CD8+ T cells sorted from blood. These receptor sequences come from a woman in her twenties or thirties in good health. The CDR3 runs from the conserved cysteine through the conserved F or W.

V gene	J gene	CDR3 length	CDR3 protein
TRBV27	TRBJ2-1	14	CASSQVFSYNEQFF
TRBV30	TRBJ2-1	13	CAFGRSSYNEQFF
TRBV28	TRBJ2-1	16	CASSHEREGLGNEQFF
TRBV14	TRBJ1-2	14	CASSQDRALYGYTF
TRBV27	TRBJ2-2	14	CASSTSSLHGELFF
TRBV19	TRBJ2-2	14	CASSIGQNTGELFF
TRBV27	TRBJ2-7	13	CASKTLDGYEQYF
TRBV28	TRBJ1-2	20	CASASPYRELEGEGNYGYTF
TRBV19	TRBJ1-1	14	CATSSRMGGTEAFF
TRBV11-2	TRBJ1-2	15	CASSLGAGALRGYTF
TRBV10-2	TRBJ2-1	14	CASSEPSSYDEQFF
TRBV27	TRBJ2-5	16	CASSYSIGEVGETQYF
TRBV5-1	TRBJ2-1	16	CASSTGLAGDHNEQFF
TRBV11-3	TRBJ1-1	13	CASSPDRGTEAFF
TRBV5-4	TRBJ1-4	13	CASSQVAYEKLFF
TRBV7-2	TRBJ1-1	13	CASSLGRNTEAFF
TRBV5-4	TRBJ2-7	14	CASSPPIASYEQYF